Listed below are T cell receptor beta chains from one sample, sequenced in a study of OX40 agonist ivuxolimab in advanced cancers. Sequencing used immunoSEQ multiplex PCR; TCRdb keeps in-frame clones, though not all of them. This sample carries some 39,000 clones, 70% to 90% of them seen once, and the ten largest clones take about 14%. This material consisted of CD4+ or CD8+ T cells sorted from blood, taken in a trial of the OX40 agonist ivuxolimab. The source is an adult with an advanced solid tumor such as melanoma, head and neck, liver or kidney cancer. Each CDR3 is given with its conserved first and last residue. The D gene is left open where the match is weak. Clone size is stated in some rows and not others, as once, few, many or a class when expanded.

TRBJ2-2 - TRBV7-6 TRBD2 CASSQTSGRATGELFF TGTGCCAGCAGCCAAACTAGCGGGAGGGCCACCGGGGAGCTGTTTTTT
TRBJ1-2 - TRBV6-5 - CASSSTSLGANYGYTF TGTGCCAGCAGTTCCACTTCCTTGGGGGCCAACTATGGCTACACCTTC
TRBJ2-7 - TRBV5-7 TRBD2 CASRVAGGGRISYEQYF TGTGCCAGCAGGGTCGCTGGGGGGGGACGGATCTCCTACGAGCAGTACTTC
TRBJ2-2 - TRBV19 - CASSIFMTATNTGELFF TGTGCCAGTAGTATATTTATGACGGCCACGAACACCGGGGAGCTGTTTTTT
TRBJ2-2 - TRBV18 - CASSPWSGPGAAGELFF TGTGCCAGCTCACCGTGGTCTGGCCCAGGGGCCGCCGGGGAGCTGTTTTTT
TRBJ1-2 few TRBV5-6 TRBD1 CASRKGRDRGWGYTF TGTGCCAGCAGAAAAGGCCGGGACAGGGGCTGGGGCTACACCTTC
TRBJ2-7 - TRBV5-6 - CASRWAGAFNEQYF TGTGCCAGCAGGTGGGCAGGGGCATTCAACGAGCAGTACTTC
TRBJ2-2 - TRBV13 TRBD1 CASIPGQGRGELFF TGTGCCAGCATCCCGGGACAGGGACGCGGGGAGCTGTTTTTT
TRBJ2-3 once TRBV27 - CASSQQKDTQYF TGTGCCAGCAGTCAACAGAAAGATACGCAGTATTTT
TRBJ2-3 - TRBV2 - CASSRGTITDTQYF TGTGCCAGCAGCCGCGGGACAATCACAGATACGCAGTATTTT
TRBJ2-3 - TRBV28 TRBD2 CASSVSGITDTQYF TGTGCCAGCAGCGTTAGCGGGATCACAGATACGCAGTATTTT
TRBJ1-2 - TRBV11-2 - CASGMTDTLLRYTF TGTGCCAGCGGCATGACAGACACCCTTCTTAGATACACCTTC
TRBJ2-1 - TRBV30 - CAWSVRSIGVSYNEQFF TGTGCCTGGAGTGTACGGTCGATCGGGGTTTCCTACAATGAGCAGTTCTTC
TRBJ2-7 - TRBV28 - CASSSDGYEQYF TGTGCCAGCAGTTCCGACGGCTACGAGCAGTACTTC
TRBJ2-1 - TRBV27 - CASLNRVDEQFF TGTGCCAGCCTCAACAGGGTCGATGAGCAGTTCTTC
TRBJ2-5 - TRBV28 TRBD1 CASTPGQAAQYF TGTGCCAGCACCCCAGGACAGGCAGCCCAGTACTTC
TRBJ1-2 - TRBV6-6 TRBD1 CASRSTGGAGYGYTF TGTGCCAGCAGGTCCACAGGGGGCGCCGGCTATGGCTACACCTTC
TRBJ2-3 - TRBV6-6 - CASSDGSTDTQYF TGTGCCAGCAGTGACGGGAGCACAGATACGCAGTATTTT
TRBJ2-4 - TRBV5-1 - CASSLEVGNIQYF TGCGCCAGCAGCTTGGAGGTTGGAAACATTCAGTACTTC
TRBJ2-7 - TRBV30 - CAWENRYEQYF TGTGCCTGGGAGAACAGATACGAGCAGTACTTC
TRBJ1-6 - TRBV27 - CASKGPQGQYSNSPLHF TGTGCCAGCAAGGGGCCCCAGGGGCAATATAGTAATTCACCCCTCCACTTT
TRBJ2-7 few TRBV6-4 TRBD2 CASSEEGGPSYEQYF TGTGCCAGCAGTGAGGAGGGAGGGCCCTCCTACGAGCAGTACTTC
TRBJ2-2 - TRBV5-5 - CASSLVWTGELFF TGTGCCAGCAGCTTGGTGTGGACCGGGGAGCTGTTTTTT
TRBJ2-7 - TRBV2 TRBD1 CASRQGVSYEQYF TGTGCCAGTAGACAGGGAGTTTCCTACGAGCAGTACTTC
TRBJ1-5 - TRBV2 TRBD1 CASSGTGGNQPQHF TGTGCCAGCAGTGGGACAGGAGGGAACCAGCCCCAGCATTTT
TRBJ2-7 - TRBV28 - CASSSLPYEQYF TGTGCCAGCAGCTCGCTCCCCTACGAGCAGTACTTC
TRBJ2-7 - TRBV14 - CASSPPGTAFYEQYF TGTGCCAGCAGCCCTCCCGGGACGGCCTTCTACGAGCAGTACTTC
TRBJ1-1 - TRBV5-7 - CASSLAVGNTEAFF TGTGCCAGCAGCTTGGCCGTCGGCAACACTGAAGCTTTCTTT
TRBJ1-1 once TRBV5-3 - CAFSTGGTEAFF TGTGCCTTTAGCACGGGGGGAACTGAAGCTTTCTTT
TRBJ2-7 - TRBV7-9 TRBD2 CASSLGGSVPYEQYF TGTGCCAGCAGCTTAGGCGGGAGCGTTCCCTACGAGCAGTACTTC
TRBJ2-1 - TRBV28 - CASRGGGQGGRNEQFF TGTGCCAGCAGAGGCGGGGGACAAGGGGGGAGAAATGAGCAGTTCTTC
TRBJ2-5 - TRBV7-3 - CASSLNGETQYF TGTGCCAGCAGCTTAAACGGAGAGACCCAGTACTTC
TRBJ2-7 - TRBV10-3 - CAISADYEQYF TGTGCCATCAGTGCAGACTACGAGCAGTACTTC
TRBJ2-1 - TRBV5-1 TRBD2 CASSFGGRASYNEQFF TGCGCCAGCAGCTTCGGCGGGAGGGCTTCCTACAATGAGCAGTTCTTC
TRBJ1-1 once TRBV6-5 - CASWYRNTEAFF TGTGCCAGCTGGTATCGGAACACTGAAGCTTTCTTT
TRBJ2-3 - TRBV7-9 - CASSHPGASTDTQYF TGTGCCAGCAGCCATCCAGGGGCAAGCACAGATACGCAGTATTTT
TRBJ1-3 - TRBV7-8 - CASSLLQTVSGNTIYF TGTGCCAGCAGCTTACTCCAGACAGTCTCTGGAAACACCATATATTTT
TRBJ1-5 once TRBV29-1 TRBD1 CSVRDRANQPQHF TGCAGCGTACGGGACAGGGCCAATCAGCCCCAGCATTTT
TRBJ2-1 - TRBV30 TRBD1 CAWRADRGREKQQFF TGTGCCTGGAGAGCTGACAGGGGGCGTGAGAAACAGCAGTTCTTC
TRBJ2-2 - TRBV30 - CAWSSGTGELFF TGTGCCTGGAGTTCTGGCACCGGGGAGCTGTTTTTT
TRBJ2-7 - TRBV5-1 - CASSLGTASIEQYF TGCGCCAGCAGCTTGGGGACAGCCTCCATCGAGCAGTACTTC
TRBJ2-1 - TRBV9 - CASSVGLTNEQFF TGTGCCAGCAGCGTAGGTTTGACAAATGAGCAGTTCTTC
TRBJ2-7 - TRBV4-2 - CASSQSPAYEQYF TGTGCCAGCAGCCAAAGCCCTGCCTACGAGCAGTACTTC
TRBJ2-7 - TRBV2 TRBD1 CAVGQGGNEQYF TGTGCCGTCGGACAGGGAGGAAACGAGCAGTACTTC
TRBJ2-6 - TRBV10-2 TRBD2 CASSASGSFSGANVLTF TGCGCCAGCAGTGCTAGCGGGAGCTTCTCTGGGGCCAACGTCCTGACTTTC
TRBJ1-4 - TRBV18 - CASSPQGPTNEKLFF TGTGCCAGCTCACCGCAGGGGCCAACTAATGAAAAACTGTTTTTT
TRBJ2-1 - TRBV5-4 - CASRQGNEQFF TGTGCCAGCAGACAGGGAAATGAGCAGTTCTTC
TRBJ1-4 - TRBV18 - CASSPPGVGEKLFF TGTGCCAGCTCACCGCCAGGAGTGGGAGAAAAACTGTTTTTT
TRBJ2-7 - TRBV10-3 TRBD1 CAISPRDSHYEQYF TGTGCCATCAGTCCACGGGACAGCCACTACGAGCAGTACTTC
TRBJ2-7 - TRBV18 TRBD2 CASSELAGGSYEQYF TGTGCCAGCTCGGAACTAGCGGGAGGATCCTACGAGCAGTACTTC
TRBJ2-3 - TRBV18 TRBD2 CASSPPASGRADTQYF TGTGCCAGCTCACCACCGGCTAGCGGGAGGGCAGATACGCAGTATTTT
TRBJ2-4 - TRBV5-4 - CASSLAGASAKNIQYF TGTGCCAGCAGCTTGGCTGGGGCTTCAGCCAAAAACATTCAGTACTTC
TRBJ2-7 - TRBV28 - CASSSPPGHEQYF TGTGCCAGCAGTTCCCCGCCGGGGCACGAGCAGTACTTC
TRBJ2-1 - TRBV6-5 TRBD2 CASSIAGSYNEQFF TGTGCCAGCAGTATAGCGGGCTCCTACAATGAGCAGTTCTTC
TRBJ1-2 - TRBV28 - CASLKGGTSNYGYTF TGTGCCAGCCTAAAGGGGGGAACGTCTAACTATGGCTACACCTTC
TRBJ2-1 - TRBV9 - CASSVAPEHNEQFF TGTGCCAGCAGCGTAGCTCCAGAACACAATGAGCAGTTCTTC
TRBJ2-7 - TRBV29-1 TRBD1 CSAQVSGQGYEQYF TGCAGCGCCCAAGTTAGTGGACAGGGTTACGAGCAGTACTTC
TRBJ2-7 - TRBV9 TRBD1 CASSPRQGYEQYF TGTGCCAGCAGCCCACGACAGGGCTACGAGCAGTACTTC
TRBJ2-5 - TRBV10-3 TRBD1 CAIRDRIVETQYF TGTGCCATCAGGGACAGGATTGTGGAGACCCAGTACTTC